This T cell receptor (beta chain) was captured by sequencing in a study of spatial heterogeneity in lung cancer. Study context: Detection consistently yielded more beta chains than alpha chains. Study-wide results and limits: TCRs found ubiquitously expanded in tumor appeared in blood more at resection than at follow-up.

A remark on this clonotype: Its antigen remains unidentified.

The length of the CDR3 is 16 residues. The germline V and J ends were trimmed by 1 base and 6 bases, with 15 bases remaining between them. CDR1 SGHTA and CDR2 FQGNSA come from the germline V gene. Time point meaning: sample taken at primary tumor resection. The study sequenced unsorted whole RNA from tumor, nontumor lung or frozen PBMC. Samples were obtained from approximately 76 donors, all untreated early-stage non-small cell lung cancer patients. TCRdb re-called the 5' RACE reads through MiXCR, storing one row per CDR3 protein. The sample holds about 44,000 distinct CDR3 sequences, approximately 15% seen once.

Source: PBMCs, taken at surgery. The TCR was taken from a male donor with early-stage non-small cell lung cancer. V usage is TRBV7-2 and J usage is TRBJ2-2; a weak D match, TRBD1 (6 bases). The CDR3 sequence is CASSLGSGVYSGELFF. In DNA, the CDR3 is TGTGCCAGCAGCTTAGGTTCAGGGGTTTACTCCGGGGAGCTGTTTTTT.